These 20 T cell receptor beta chains share one sample of origin, sequenced in a study of spatial heterogeneity in lung cancer. Time point denoted: blood at routine non-recurrence follow-up after resection. TCRdb re-analysed the 5' RACE reads in MiXCR, keeping a single row per CDR3 protein. The data show roughly 120,000 distinct CDR3 sequences, 10% to 11% seen once. The specimen was PBMCs, collected at follow-up. Receptor source: a female donor with early-stage non-small cell lung cancer.

This clonotype was observed many times. The chain couples TRBV6-5 to TRBJ2-4; no clear D gene. The germline CDR1 and CDR2 sequences are MNHEY and SVGAGI. V dropped 4 bases and J dropped 3 bases, with 16 bases sitting between them. This CDR3 comprises 16 residues. The CDR3 DNA follows: TGTGCCAGCAGTTCCGAGAGCGAACTGGACAAAAACATTCAGTACTTC. Amino acid sequence: CASSSESELDKNIQYF.

This clonotype has just a few counts. The chain uses TRBV28 and TRBJ1-5; D remains unclear. Trimming took off 3 bases at V and 0 bases at J, with 9 bases between the two ends. Per germline, CDR1 MDHEN and CDR2 SYDVKM. CDR3 length: 15 amino acids. The CDR3 sequence is CASSFWRLSNQPQHF. In nucleotides, the CDR3 is TGTGCCAGCAGTTTTTGGCGACTTAGCAATCAGCCCCAGCATTTT.

The chain combines TRBV28 with TRBJ1-2; 9 bases match TRBD1. CDR1 is MDHEN, CDR2 SYDVKM, per germline. The length of the CDR3 is 15 residues. With 6 bases clipped from V and 6 bases from J, the junction kept 11 bases outside the gene matches. CDR3 region: CASRGGQGKADGYTF. DNA of the CDR3: TGTGCCAGCAGGGGGGGACAGGGTAAGGCGGATGGCTACACCTTC.

V is TRBV7-2 and J is TRBJ1-1, with 8 bases that match TRBD1. The V gene's germline CDR1 is SGHTA and CDR2 FQGNSA. There are 15 residues in the CDR3. V lost 5 bases, J lost 0 bases, and 5 bases stayed unmatched. The CDR3 is CASSLRGQLNTEAFF. In nucleotides, the CDR3 is TGTGCCAGCAGCCTCAGGGGGCAACTGAACACTGAAGCTTTCTTT.

This clonotype has just a few counts. The gene calls are TRBV11-2 and TRBJ2-3; D call uncertain. Looked up from germline, CDR1 is SGHAT and CDR2 is FQNNGV. This CDR3 region has 12 residues. V dropped 4 bases and J dropped 5 bases, with 7 bases sitting between them. CDR3 nucleotide sequence: TGTGCCAGCAGCTCCTCCCGAGATACGCAGTATTTT. Amino acid sequence: CASSSSRDTQYF.

This clonotype was picked up a small number of times. V usage is TRBV28 and J usage is TRBJ1-3, with D tentatively TRBD1 (6 bases). The CDR3 has 16 amino acids. CDR1 MDHEN and CDR2 SYDVKM come from the germline V gene. The V end lost 5 bases, the J end lost 0 bases, and 14 bases lay between the germline ends. This CDR3 reads CASSPHGQYSGNTIYF. The DNA of the CDR3 is TGTGCCAGCAGTCCCCATGGACAGTACTCTGGAAACACCATATATTTT.

This clonotype turned up a few times. This sequence joins TRBV7-2 and TRBJ2-3; 8 bases match TRBD2. This CDR3 spans 15 amino acids. The germline CDR1 and CDR2 sequences are SGHTA and FQGNSA. The junction had 7 bases not matched to a gene; V was cut back by 2 bases and J by 6 bases. CDR3: CASSLRSGSRDTQYF. CDR3 bases: TGTGCCAGCAGCTTAAGGAGCGGGAGTCGCGATACGCAGTATTTT.

This clonotype occurred many times. The V gene is TRBV28, the J gene TRBJ1-5; no reliable D call. Looked up from germline, CDR1 is MDHEN and CDR2 is SYDVKM. This CDR3 spans 13 amino acids. V was pared by 3 bases and J by 4 bases, with 7 bases between. The CDR3 DNA follows: TGTGCCAGCAGTTTCATAGGGAATCAGCCCCAGCATTTT. Translated: CASSFIGNQPQHF.

The sample holds a few counts of this clonotype. The chain links TRBV21-1 to TRBJ2-3; the table gives TRBD2 as D, unverified against the DNA. TRBV21-1 is a known pseudogene. There are 17 residues in the CDR3. The CDR3 sequence: CASSRNPRAGGADTQYF. CDR3 DNA sequence: TGTGCCAGCAGCCGTAACCCGCGTGCGGGAGGCGCAGATACGCAGTATTTT.

This clonotype has more than one count but fewer than ten. The chain recombines TRBV7-2 with TRBJ1-2; tentatively, D is TRBD1 (6 bases). The CDR3 extends over 16 amino acids. V was shortened by 6 bases and J by 4 bases, with 21 bases between the two germline ends. Germline lookup yields CDR1 SGHTA and CDR2 FQGNSA. This chain's CDR3 is CASRGRGQNGGYGYTF. The CDR3 bases are TGTGCCAGCAGAGGCAGGGGCCAAAATGGAGGCTATGGCTACACCTTC.

This clonotype was counted between two and nine times. The rearrangement uses TRBV20-1 and TRBJ2-7; the match to TRBD1 covers 8 bases. The junction had 11 bases not matched to a gene; V was cut back by 0 bases and J by 1 base. Germline CDR1 is DFQATT and CDR2 is SNEGSKA (reference sequence). The CDR3 runs to 17 residues. CDR3 residues: CSARDQGATRRSYEQYF. The DNA for the CDR3 is TGCAGTGCTAGAGACCAGGGGGCAACGCGGAGGTCCTACGAGCAGTACTTC.

This clonotype has ten or more counts. The chain joins TRBV11-2 to TRBJ2-7; no definite D call. Germline V gives CDR1 SGHAT, CDR2 FQNNGV. The CDR3 spans 15 residues. V was shortened by 1 base and J by 2 bases, with 12 bases between the two germline ends. DNA of the CDR3: TGTGCCAGCAGCTTAGGCCTCGCTCTCGCCTACGAGCAGTACTTC. Protein sequence: CASSLGLALAYEQYF. The variable domain in full, completed from reference TRBV11-2 and TRBJ2-7, reads EAGVAQSPRYKIIEKRQSVAFWCNPISGHATLYWYQQILGQGPKLLIQFQNNGVVDDSQLPKDRFSAERLKGVDSTLKIQPAKLEDSAVYLCASSLGLALAYEQYFGPGTRLTVT.

This chain uses TRBV4-3 with TRBJ2-2; 7 nucleotides agree with TRBD1. This CDR3 contains 15 residues. Per germline, CDR1 LGHNA and CDR2 YSLEER. V shed 4 bases, J shed 2 bases, and the junction held 4 bases outside the gene matches. The CDR3 loop is CASSRQGPNTGELFF. In nucleotides, the CDR3 is TGCGCCAGCAGCCGACAGGGACCAAACACCGGGGAGCTGTTTTTT.

This clonotype showed up just a few times. CDR3 sequence reads: CASSPGTPSLHNTEAFF. The CDR3 DNA follows: TGTGCCAGCAGCCCCGGGACACCTTCCTTACATAACACTGAAGCTTTCTTT. The chain joins TRBV28 to TRBJ1-1; weak D call: TRBD1 (6 bases). This CDR3 region has 17 residues. V was cut by 6 bases and J by 2 bases, with 22 bases left in between. Per the germline V gene, CDR1 is MDHEN and CDR2 is SYDVKM.

This clonotype came up many times. J is TRBJ2-2 and V is TRBV3-1; the D gene is possibly TRBD2 (6 bases). This CDR3 has 13 residues. Germline-derived CDR1 and CDR2 are LGHDT and YNNKEL (reference sequence). Trimming cost V 4 bases and J 6 bases, with 9 bases left between them. The CDR3 nucleotides are TGTGCCAGCAGCCCAAGGGAGGCCGGGGAGCTGTTTTTT. Encoded protein: CASSPREAGELFF.

This clonotype has only a few counts. The CDR3 coding sequence is TGCGCCAGCAGCCAAGCTGTACAGAGCAATGAGCAGTTCTTC. It codes for CASSQAVQSNEQFF. This sequence joins TRBV4-3 and TRBJ2-1; unclear D gene. The V and J ends lost 1 base and 6 bases respectively, with 10 bases between them. CDR1 and CDR2 (germline): LGHNA, YSLEER. The CDR3 is 14 amino acids.

J is TRBJ2-1 and V is TRBV3-1; 14 bases map to TRBD2. The CDR3 spans 18 residues. CDR1 is LGHDT and CDR2 is YNNKEL in the germline V gene (reference sequence). With 0 bases clipped from V and 2 bases from J, the junction kept 3 bases outside the gene matches. CDR3 region: CASSQESGLAGAYNEQFF. As DNA, the CDR3 is TGTGCCAGCAGCCAAGAATCGGGACTAGCGGGAGCCTACAATGAGCAGTTCTTC.

This clonotype was counted at least ten times. V is TRBV28 and J is TRBJ2-2; 8 bases are a match to TRBD1. The CDR3 is 17 amino acids. J gave up 0 bases and V 7 bases, and 10 bases lay outside the gene matches. Germline values: CDR1 MDHEN, CDR2 SYDVKM. The CDR3 reads CASIKKKQGANTGELFF. The CDR3 nucleotides are TGTGCCAGCATCAAGAAAAAACAGGGGGCGAACACCGGGGAGCTGTTTTTT.

This clonotype was observed many times. This sequence joins TRBV5-4 and TRBJ2-3, with D hard to call. CDR1 and CDR2 (germline): SGHNT, YYREEE (reference sequence). The germline V and J ends were trimmed by 4 bases and 1 base, with 13 bases remaining between them. There are 15 residues in the CDR3. The CDR3: CASSLWVFRTDTQYF. The CDR3, as DNA: TGTGCCAGCAGCCTGTGGGTCTTTCGCACAGATACGCAGTATTTT.

This rearrangement joins TRBV20-1 to TRBJ2-3; TRBD2 agrees at 8 bases. With 5 bases clipped from V and 4 bases from J, the junction kept 11 bases outside the gene matches. Per germline, CDR1 DFQATT and CDR2 SNEGSKA (reference sequence). The CDR3 runs 15 residues. This CDR3 reads CSAPRRAGVADTQYF. CDR3 sequence (DNA): TGCAGTGCTCCCCGGCGAGCGGGAGTAGCAGATACGCAGTATTTT.